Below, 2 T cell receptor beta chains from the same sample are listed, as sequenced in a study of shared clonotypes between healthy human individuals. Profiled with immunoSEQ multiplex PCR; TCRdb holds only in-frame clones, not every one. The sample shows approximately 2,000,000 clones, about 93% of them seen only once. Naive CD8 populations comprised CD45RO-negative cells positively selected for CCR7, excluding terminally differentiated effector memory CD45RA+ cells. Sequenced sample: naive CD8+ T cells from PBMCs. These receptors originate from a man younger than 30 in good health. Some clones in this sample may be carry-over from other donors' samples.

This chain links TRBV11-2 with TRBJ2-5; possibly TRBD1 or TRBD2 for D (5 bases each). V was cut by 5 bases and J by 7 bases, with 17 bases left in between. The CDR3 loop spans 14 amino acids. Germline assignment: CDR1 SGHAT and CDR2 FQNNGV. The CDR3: CASSLQTGLRTQYF. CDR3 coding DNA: TGTGCCAGCAGCCTACAGACGGGGCTTCGGACCCAGTACTTC.

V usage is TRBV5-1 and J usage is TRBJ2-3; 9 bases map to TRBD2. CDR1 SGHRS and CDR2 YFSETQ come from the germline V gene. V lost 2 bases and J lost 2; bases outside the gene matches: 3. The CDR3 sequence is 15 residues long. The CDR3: CASSFASGDTDTQYF. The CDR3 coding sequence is TGCGCCAGCAGCTTCGCTAGCGGGGACACAGATACGCAGTATTTT.